The source of this T cell receptor beta chain is a study of blood T cells in healthy people across ages. Findings of the study overall: TCR beta diversity was tightly associated with the proportion of naive T cells.

Of note for this clonotype: Its antigen remains unknown.

Combining a sample-barcoded 5' primer with a J-beta primer mix, a second PCR ran for roughly 6 to 11 cycles. There were at least 3 million CDR3-containing paired-end reads obtained from each sample. TCRdb processed the 5' RACE reads anew with MiXCR; each CDR3 protein has one entry. Of about 1.6 million distinct CDR3 sequences in the sample, 34% were seen once. CDR3 length: 16 residues. Germline V CDR1 and CDR2: LGHDT, YNNKEL (reference sequence). V was pared by 4 bases and J by 4 bases, with 8 bases of the junction left unmatched. Each sample used at least 6 million PBMCs. Samples each yielded at least 5 micrograms of total RNA.

The V and J genes are TRBV3-1 and TRBJ1-5; 9 nucleotides agree with TRBD1. This TCR came from a woman younger than 45 in good health. The material sequenced was blood. The CDR3 loop reads CASSPGQGTINQPQHF. Written as DNA, the CDR3 is TGTGCCAGCAGCCCGGGACAGGGAACAATTAATCAGCCCCAGCATTTT. The variable domain in full, with the rest retrieved from reference TRBV3-1 and TRBJ1-5, is DTAVSQTPKYLVTQMGNDKSIKCEQNLGHDTMYWYKQDSKKFLKIMFSYNNKELIINETVPNRFSPKSPDKAHLNLHINSLELGDSAVYFCASSPGQGTINQPQHFGDGTRLSIL.